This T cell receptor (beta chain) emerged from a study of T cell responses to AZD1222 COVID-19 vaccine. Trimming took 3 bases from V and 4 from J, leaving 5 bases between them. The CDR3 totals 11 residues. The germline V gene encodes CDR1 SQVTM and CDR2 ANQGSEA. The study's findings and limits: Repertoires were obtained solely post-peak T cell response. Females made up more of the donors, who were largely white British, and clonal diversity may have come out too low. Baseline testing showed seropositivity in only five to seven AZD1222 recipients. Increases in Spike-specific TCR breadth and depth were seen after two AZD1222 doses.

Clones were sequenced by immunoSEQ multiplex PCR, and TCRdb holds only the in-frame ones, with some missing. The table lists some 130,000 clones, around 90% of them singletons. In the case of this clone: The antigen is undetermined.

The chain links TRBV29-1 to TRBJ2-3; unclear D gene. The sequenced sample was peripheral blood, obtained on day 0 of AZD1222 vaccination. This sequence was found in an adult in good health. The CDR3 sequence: CSVDRADTQYF. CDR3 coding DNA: TGCAGCGTTGACCGAGCAGATACGCAGTATTTT.